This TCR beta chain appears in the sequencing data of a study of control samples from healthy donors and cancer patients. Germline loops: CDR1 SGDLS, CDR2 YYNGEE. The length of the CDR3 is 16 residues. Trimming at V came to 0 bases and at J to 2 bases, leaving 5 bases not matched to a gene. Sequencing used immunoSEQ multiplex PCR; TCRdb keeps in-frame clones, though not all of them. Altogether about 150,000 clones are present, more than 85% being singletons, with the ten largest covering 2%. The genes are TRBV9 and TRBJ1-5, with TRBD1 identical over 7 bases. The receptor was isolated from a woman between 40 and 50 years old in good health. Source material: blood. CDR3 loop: CASSVGGGFGNQPQHF. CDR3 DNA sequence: TGTGCCAGCAGCGTAGGAGGGGGCTTTGGCAATCAGCCCCAGCATTTT.